Following are 3 T cell receptor beta chains from one sample sequenced in a study of T cells after yellow fever vaccination. A single record per CDR3 protein comes from TCRdb applying MiXCR to the 5' RACE reads. The top ten clones hold roughly 28% of a sample with 45,000 to 60,000 distinct CDR3 sequences, around 5.4% of them seen once. Sequencing used PBMCs, either bulk or a sorted T-cell subset (CD4+, CD8+, memory, or dextramer-sorted; not recorded which), obtained on the day of the yellow fever booster vaccination. The origin of the receptors is a man aged 18 to 29 who received the YFV17D yellow fever vaccine.

This clonotype has a count of ten or more. The rearrangement links TRBV5-1 to TRBJ2-1; 9 nucleotides match TRBD2. The length of the CDR3 is 16 residues. In germline, CDR1 is SGHRS, CDR2 YFSETQ. The ends lost 2 bases at V and 2 bases at J; junction bases unmatched: 5. In DNA form, the CDR3 reads TGCGCCAGCAGCTTCGTTAGCGGGGGAACCTACAATGAGCAGTTCTTC. Its protein is CASSFVSGGTYNEQFF. Full variable domain (missing parts from reference TRBV5-1 and TRBJ2-1): KAGVTQTPRYLIKTRGQQVTLSCSPISGHRSVSWYQQTPGQGLQFLFEYFSETQRNKGNFPGRFSGRQFSNSRSEMNVSTLELGDSALYLCASSFVSGGTYNEQFFGPGTRLTVL.

There are a few counts of this clonotype. The chain joins TRBV2 to TRBJ2-1; 9 positions match TRBD1. Germline assignment: CDR1 SNHLY and CDR2 FYNNEI. V shed 4 bases, J shed 3 bases, and the junction held 4 bases outside the gene matches. The CDR3 is made up of 15 amino acids. In DNA form, the CDR3 reads TGTGCCAGCAGTGCATTGACAGGGGGCTACAATGAGCAGTTCTTC. Protein product: CASSALTGGYNEQFF.

J is TRBJ2-7 and V is TRBV20-1; TRBD2 matches at 9 bases. The V gene's germline CDR1 is DFQATT and CDR2 SNEGSKA (reference sequence). The CDR3 is made up of 15 amino acids. The ends lost 1 base at V and 1 base at J; junction bases unmatched: 5. The CDR3 DNA reads as TGCAGTGCTAGAGGGTTTACTAGCGGGTCCTACGAGCAGTACTTC. Its translation: CSARGFTSGSYEQYF.